This T cell receptor beta chain was sequenced in a study of T-cell memory formation after mild COVID-19. Whole-study findings and limits: Some clones that responded turned up in pre-infection memory, which suggests that cross-reactive memory joined in.

This clonotype appeared many times. The antigen remains unidentified. TCRdb reprocessed the 5' RACE reads with MiXCR, giving one entry per CDR3 protein. Among 200,000 to 300,000 distinct CDR3 sequences listed, 9.4% were seen once. The J segment lost 1 base and the V segment lost 3 bases, leaving 15 bases of the junction unmatched. The germline V gene encodes CDR1 SGHRS and CDR2 YFSETQ. CDR3 length: 18 amino acids. Sequenced sample: PBMCs or a T cell subset sorted from them (not recorded which). The J gene is TRBJ1-1, the V gene TRBV5-1; 7 bases agree with TRBD1. The TCR comes from a man aged 18 to 30 who had mild COVID-19 (a few samples of this study predate the infection). Cell type and time point are not known. The chain's CDR3 is CASSSGRWTGRGNTEAFF. Here the CDR3 DNA reads TGCGCCAGCAGCTCGGGCCGTTGGACAGGTCGTGGGAACACTGAAGCTTTCTTT. Variable domain in full (rest from reference TRBV5-1 and TRBJ1-1): KAGVTQTPRYLIKTRGQQVTLSCSPISGHRSVSWYQQTPGQGLQFLFEYFSETQRNKGNFPGRFSGRQFSNSRSEMNVSTLELGDSALYLCASSSGRWTGRGNTEAFFGQGTRLTVV.